The following is a TCR beta chain sequence with its context. What it binds is unknown. This specimen belongs to a study of T cells after yellow fever vaccination. Study context: Fractions containing few cells were prepared with SMART-Seq v4 Ultra Low Input. Points from the study as a whole: Researchers noted that a small share of clonotypes showed up in both CD4 and CD8 compartments. Repertoires obtained by FACS sorting could include abundant clonotypes that entered as contaminants from the bulk population.

The germline CDR1 and CDR2 sequences are SGDLS and YYNGEE. The CDR3 covers 14 residues. With V trimmed by 4 bases and J by 6 bases, 7 bases remained unmatched. Generation of TCR cDNA used 5'RACE template switching (which added a universal primer site and UMIs). Using its own MiXCR run on the 5' RACE reads, TCRdb lists one record per CDR3 protein. The sample lists 500,000 to 650,000 distinct CDR3 sequences, around 17% occurring once. The receptor comes from a man between 18 and 29 years old who received the YFV17D yellow fever vaccine. The source material was PBMCs, sampled 4 to 5 days after the first yellow fever vaccination. V and J are TRBV9 and TRBJ2-3; 8 bases agree with TRBD1. The CDR3 here is CASSMDRARDTQYF. For the CDR3, the DNA is TGTGCCAGCAGCATGGACAGGGCCCGGGATACGCAGTATTTT.